One sample yielded the 19 T cell receptor beta chains listed below, sequenced in a study of persistence of HIV-infected CD4 T cells. Their recognized antigens are unknown. Overlapping HIV-1 Gag 15-mer peptides at roughly 1 ug per peptide per mL were used. CD40L-negative CD69-negative CD45RO-high memory CD4+ T cells were sorted as populations depleted of antigen-responding cells. This was the immunoSEQ version 4 assay in survey mode. The table came from immunoSEQ multiplex PCR; TCRdb's copy has only in-frame clones and leaves some out. The table lists approximately 32,000 clones, 65% to 90% of them singletons. The specimen was CD4+ T cells sorted from PBMCs after approximately 19-hour stimulation, collected from a patient who received antiretroviral therapy. The receptor set was obtained from an adult woman with HIV who was CMV-seropositive.

The rearrangement links TRBV19 to TRBJ1-2; no clear D. The CDR3 length is 12 residues. Germline CDR1 LNHDA, CDR2 SQIVND (reference sequence). V dropped 5 bases and J dropped 5 bases, with 9 bases sitting between them. CDR3 protein: CASSLLPYGYTF. Here the CDR3 DNA reads TGTGCCAGTAGTCTTCTCCCTTATGGCTACACCTTC.

The chain is built from TRBV7-2 and TRBJ1-1; a possible D gene is TRBD1 (5 bases). This CDR3 region has 14 residues. V lost 4 bases and J 6 bases, leaving 15 bases between the germline ends. Germline V lookup: CDR1 SGHTA, CDR2 FQGNSA. The CDR3 protein is CASSSGLPTSEAFF. The CDR3 nucleotides read TGTGCCAGCAGCTCGGGACTCCCCACGTCTGAAGCTTTCTTT.

The genes are TRBV15 and TRBJ2-3; 8 nucleotides match TRBD1. Germline CDR1 and CDR2: LNHNV and YYDKDF (reference sequence). Trimming took 0 bases from V and 0 from J; bases not matched to a gene: 8. This CDR3 is built from 18 residues. CDR3 in DNA: TGTGCCACCAGCAGAGATCGGCACAGGGGGGCGAGCACAGATACGCAGTATTTT. Translation gives CATSRDRHRGASTDTQYF.

This clone was seen a single time. The chain employs TRBV9 and TRBJ2-1; 10 bases are a match to TRBD2. Unmatched junction bases numbered 2, after V lost 0 bases and J lost 2 bases. The CDR3 is 16 residues long. Germline V gene sequence: CDR1 SGDLS, CDR2 YYNGEE. The CDR3 region is CASSVVGLAPYNEQFF. The CDR3 bases are TGTGCCAGCAGCGTAGTGGGACTAGCGCCCTACAATGAGCAGTTCTTC.

This clone was observed a handful of times. The rearrangement joins TRBV7-9 to TRBJ1-1; weak D call: TRBD1 (5 bases). The CDR3 runs 13 residues. Trimming pared 5 bases from V and 7 bases from J, leaving 14 bases between. Germline CDR1 SEHNR, CDR2 FQNEAQ (reference sequence). In DNA, the CDR3 is TGTGCCAGCAGCCCACAGGCGCGGGGTGAAGCTTTCTTT. Residues: CASSPQARGEAFF. Supplemented by reference TRBV7-9 and TRBJ1-1, the full variable domain reads DTGVSQNPRHKITKRGQNVTFRCDPISEHNRLYWYRQTLGQGPEFLTYFQNEAQLEKSRLLSDRFSAERPKGSFSTLEIQRTEQGDSAMYLCASSPQARGEAFFGQGTRLTVV.

The chain employs TRBV29-1 and TRBJ2-3; 8 bases are shared with TRBD2. CDR3 length equals 16 residues. The V gene's germline CDR1 is SQVTM and CDR2 ANQGSEA. The ends lost 6 bases at V and 4 bases at J; junction bases unmatched: 15. Here the CDR3 DNA reads TGCAGCGTCGCCAACGCGGCGGGAGGCAGGGCAGATACGCAGTATTTT. It yields the protein CSVANAAGGRADTQYF.

V usage is TRBV5-5 and J usage is TRBJ1-5, with TRBD1 matching over 9 bases. Germline V lookup: CDR1 SGHKS, CDR2 YYEKEE (reference sequence). The V and J ends lost 0 bases and 6 bases, in that order; junction bases with no gene match: 13. The CDR3 covers 18 residues. The CDR3 loop reads CASSLGTQGADIGQPQHF. CDR3 bases: TGTGCCAGCAGCTTGGGCACACAGGGGGCTGACATAGGTCAGCCCCAGCATTTT.

V and J are TRBV3-1 (or the pseudogene TRBV3-2) and TRBJ1-1, with 9 bases identical to TRBD1. Germline-derived CDR1 and CDR2 are LGHDT and YNNKEL (reference sequence). The CDR3 sequence is 16 residues long. V lost 1 base, J lost 7 bases, and 10 bases stayed unmatched. DNA of the CDR3: TGTGCCAGCAGCCAAGCCGGGACAGGGAGGCCTGGTGAAGCTTTCTTT. It encodes CASSQAGTGRPGEAFF.

The V call is TRBV10-3, the J call TRBJ2-3; 12 positions agree with TRBD2. The CDR3 extends over 18 amino acids. Germline CDR1 ENHRY, CDR2 SYGVKD. J was trimmed by 2 bases and V by 8 bases; bases with no gene match: 14. Here the CDR3 reads CAISKGLAGGGHTDTQYF. The CDR3 DNA is TGTGCCATCTCTAAGGGGCTAGCGGGAGGGGGACACACAGATACGCAGTATTTT.

The genes are TRBV6-5 and TRBJ1-1; D is possibly TRBD1 (6 bases). CDR1 and CDR2 (germline): MNHEY, SVGAGI. The CDR3 loop spans 16 amino acids. V was cut by 4 bases and J by 3 bases, with 18 bases left in between. This CDR3 is CASSSMKGGTYTEAFF. As DNA, the CDR3 is TGTGCCAGCAGTTCCATGAAAGGGGGGACTTACACTGAAGCTTTCTTT.

The chain combines TRBV27 with TRBJ1-2; D remains ambiguous. V was trimmed by 2 bases and J by 5 bases, leaving 15 bases between them. There are 15 residues in the CDR3. Germline V gene lookup returns CDR1 MNHEY and CDR2 SMNVEV (reference sequence). This CDR3 reads CASSLVGPGLYGYTF. CDR3 coding DNA: TGTGCCAGCAGTTTAGTCGGTCCAGGTTTATATGGCTACACCTTC.

The chain links TRBV19 to TRBJ2-7; weak D call: TRBD1 (6 bases). Trimming cost V 10 bases and J 0 bases, with 16 bases left between them. From germline, CDR1 is LNHDA and CDR2 SQIVND (reference sequence). The CDR3 is made up of 14 amino acids. CDR3 sequence reads: CATRTATFSYEQYF. CDR3 bases: TGTGCCACCCGGACAGCCACCTTCTCCTACGAGCAGTACTTC.

As for this clone: The sample carries other DNA sequences with the same CDR3. The CDR3 here is CASSPNKGPQETQYF. Written as DNA, the CDR3 is TGTGCCAGCTCACCTAACAAGGGCCCTCAAGAGACCCAGTACTTC. The chain recombines TRBV18 with TRBJ2-5; D is undetermined. The CDR3 is 15 amino acids. V was cut by 3 bases and J by 2 bases, with 13 bases left in between. Germline CDR1 reads KGHSH; CDR2 reads LQKENI.

The chain has TRBV5-1 and TRBJ1-4, with D uncertain. The CDR3 totals 15 residues. The V and J ends lost 5 bases and 4 bases respectively, with 15 bases between them. Germline-derived CDR1 and CDR2 are SGHRS and YFSETQ. The CDR3 DNA sequence: TGCGCCAGCAGGCCGACGGTCGCGGATAATGAAAAACTGTTTTTT. It encodes CASRPTVADNEKLFF. The whole variable domain, remainder taken from reference TRBV5-1 and TRBJ1-4, is KAGVTQTPRYLIKTRGQQVTLSCSPISGHRSVSWYQQTPGQGLQFLFEYFSETQRNKGNFPGRFSGRQFSNSRSEMNVSTLELGDSALYLCASRPTVADNEKLFFGSGTQLSVL.

This sequence joins TRBV4-3 and TRBJ1-6; D not resolved. The V end was cut by 8 bases, the J end by 12 bases, with 23 bases between. The CDR3 runs 15 residues. Germline assignment: CDR1 LGHNA and CDR2 YSLEER. This CDR3 is CASASSDELGRPLHF. CDR3 nucleotide sequence: TGCGCCAGCGCCTCGTCGGACGAGCTGGGCAGACCCCTCCACTTT.

This chain links TRBV6-5 with TRBJ2-2, with 7 bases fitting TRBD1. The CDR3 covers 14 residues. The germline gives CDR1 MNHEY, CDR2 SVGAGI. The V gene end was trimmed by 7 bases and the J gene end by 0 bases; junction bases not matched to a gene: 2. The CDR3 sequence is CASMQGANTGELFF. As DNA, the CDR3 is TGTGCCAGCATGCAGGGGGCGAACACCGGGGAGCTGTTTTTT.

The rearrangement uses TRBV6-1 and TRBJ2-1, with D tentatively TRBD1 (5 bases). V lost 2 bases to trimming and J lost 3 bases, with 11 bases between them. The germline CDR1 and CDR2 sequences are MNHNS and SASEGT. The CDR3 spans 15 residues. The CDR3 sequence is CASSESGWVYNEQFF. The CDR3 DNA follows: TGTGCCAGCAGTGAATCAGGGTGGGTCTACAATGAGCAGTTCTTC.

V is TRBV24-1 and J is TRBJ1-1; perhaps TRBD1 as D (6 bases). Germline lookup yields CDR1 KGHDR and CDR2 SFDVKD. V was clipped by 10 bases and J by 7 bases, with 21 bases between them. The CDR3 contains 14 residues. The CDR3 DNA reads as TGTGCCACAAAGGGGGGGGCCAAGTTCGGTGAAGCTTTCTTT. It translates to CATKGGAKFGEAFF.

Only one count was recorded for this clone. This sequence joins TRBV7-2 and TRBJ2-2; tentatively, D is TRBD1 (6 bases). The CDR3 consists of 14 residues. Trimming removed 2 bases at V and 6 bases at J, with 10 bases between. Germline CDR1 and CDR2: SGHTA and FQGNSA. CDR3 bases: TGTGCCAGCAGCTTACAAGGGGGTCCCGGGGAGCTGTTTTTT. It yields the protein CASSLQGGPGELFF.